This T cell receptor (beta chain) originates from a study of blood T cell repertoires in COVID-19. Study context: Acute and convalescent COVID-19 samples came from the United States, Italy and Spain. PBMCs, B-cell-depleted T cells, or T cells were the source of the cDNA or gDNA that made up the material.

V was cut by 2 bases and J by 2 bases, with 6 bases left in between. This CDR3 is 13 amino acids long. The germline V gene encodes CDR1 MNHEY and CDR2 SVGAGI. Under the authors' procedure: Reference gene primers were amplified, and this amplification served to estimate nucleated cell counts. Using immunoSEQ multiplex PCR, the repertoire was profiled, and TCRdb retains in-frame clones only, with some absent. The V and J calls and clone size come from that table; D and trimming were worked out from the DNA. This sample has around 20,000 clones, with approximately 86% found just once. This clone was picked up a small number of times. Other DNA sequences from this sample encode an identical CDR3 as well.

This clonotype originated in a human donor in a cohort sampled during active COVID-19. The rearrangement links TRBV6-5 to TRBJ1-1; D is unclear. Specimen: peripheral blood. CDR3 nucleotides: TGTGCCAGCAGTTACCGGGGTAACACTGAAGCTTTCTTT. This sequence encodes CASSYRGNTEAFF.